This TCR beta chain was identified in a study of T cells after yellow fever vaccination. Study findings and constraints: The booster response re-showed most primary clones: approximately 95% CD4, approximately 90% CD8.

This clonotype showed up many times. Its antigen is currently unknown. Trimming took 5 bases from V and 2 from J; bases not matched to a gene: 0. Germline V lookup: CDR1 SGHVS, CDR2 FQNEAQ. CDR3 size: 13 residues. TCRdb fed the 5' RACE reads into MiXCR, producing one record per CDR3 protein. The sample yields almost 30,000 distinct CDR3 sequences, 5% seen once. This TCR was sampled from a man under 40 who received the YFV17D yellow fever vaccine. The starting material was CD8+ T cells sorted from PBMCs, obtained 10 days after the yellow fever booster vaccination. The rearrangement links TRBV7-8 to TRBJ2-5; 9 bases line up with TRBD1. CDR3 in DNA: TGTGCCAGCAGCGACAGGGGGCAAGAGACCCAGTACTTC. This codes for CASSDRGQETQYF.